The source of this TCR beta chain is a study of T cells after somatic rescue of genetic block. The table came from immunoSEQ multiplex PCR; TCRdb's copy has only in-frame clones and leaves some out. The table has roughly 120,000 clones, around nine tenths seen once. V lost 5 bases to trimming and J lost 5 bases, with 12 bases between them. Per the germline V gene, CDR1 is MNHEY and CDR2 is SVGAGI. CDR3 size: 13 residues. The V gene is TRBV6-5, the J gene TRBJ1-2; tentatively, D is TRBD1 (5 bases). The sequence was collected from a woman aged 18-29 years. The sample comprised peripheral blood mononuclear cells (PBMCs). CDR3 DNA sequence: TGTGCCAGCAGTAACGACAGAGAGTATGGCTACACCTTC. Its protein product is CASSNDREYGYTF.